This T cell receptor beta chain was captured by sequencing in a study of T cell changes during pregnancy in multiple sclerosis. Measured with immunoSEQ multiplex PCR; TCRdb has only the in-frame clones, and not every one. The data contain some 60,000 clones, 80% to 90% of them seen just once; the ten biggest clones take up approximately 5.3%. Trimming cost V 7 bases and J 5 bases, with 18 bases left between them. Germline CDR1 and CDR2: MDHEN and SYDVKM. The CDR3 loop spans 15 amino acids. Sequencing was performed on peripheral blood from another person, used as feeder cells. The clonotype originates from a human donor whose cells served as feeder cells for cultures in a pregnancy study. This sequence joins TRBV28 and TRBJ2-1; perhaps TRBD2 as D (5 bases). The CDR3 reads CASTPPGLLDNEQFF. The CDR3 DNA is TGTGCCAGCACCCCCCCCGGACTCCTCGACAATGAGCAGTTCTTC. The variable domain in full, with the rest retrieved from reference TRBV28 and TRBJ2-1, is DVKVTQSSRYLVKRTGEKVFLECVQDMDHENMFWYRQDPGLGLRLIYFSYDVKMKEKGDIPEGYSVSREKKERFSLILESASTNQTSMYLCASTPPGLLDNEQFFGPGTRLTVL.